This T cell receptor (beta chain) was retrieved from a study of shared clonotypes between healthy human individuals. Across the study: The composition of the donors was a couple of women and a few men aged 18 to 49. Per donor, CD8 memory used one plate, CD8 naive used two, CD4 memory used three and CD4 naive used three.

The table came from immunoSEQ multiplex PCR; TCRdb's copy has only in-frame clones and leaves some out. The sample holds over 2 million clones, about 95% seen once. Findings and caveats of the study: Sequencing depth was predicted to influence how clonotypes are shared among donors. Naive CD4 clonotypes overlapped across a handful of donors at around 4.7%.

This clone was counted once. The antigen is unknown. This same CDR3 is encoded by further DNA sequences in the sample. CDR1 is MGHRA and CDR2 is YSYEKL in the germline V gene. This CDR3 contains 15 residues. The V end lost 0 bases, the J end lost 0 bases, and 9 bases lay between the germline ends. Terminally differentiated effector memory CD45RA+ cells were excluded from the naive CD8 cells, which were CD45RO-negative and positively selected for CCR7. This TCR was recovered from a young man in good health. Sequencing input: naive CD8+ T cells sorted from blood. The rearrangement links TRBV4-1 to TRBJ2-7; D ambiguous. The CDR3 DNA reads as TGCGCCAGCAGCCAAGATCGAGGTACCTCCTACGAGCAGTACTTC. Protein product: CASSQDRGTSYEQYF.